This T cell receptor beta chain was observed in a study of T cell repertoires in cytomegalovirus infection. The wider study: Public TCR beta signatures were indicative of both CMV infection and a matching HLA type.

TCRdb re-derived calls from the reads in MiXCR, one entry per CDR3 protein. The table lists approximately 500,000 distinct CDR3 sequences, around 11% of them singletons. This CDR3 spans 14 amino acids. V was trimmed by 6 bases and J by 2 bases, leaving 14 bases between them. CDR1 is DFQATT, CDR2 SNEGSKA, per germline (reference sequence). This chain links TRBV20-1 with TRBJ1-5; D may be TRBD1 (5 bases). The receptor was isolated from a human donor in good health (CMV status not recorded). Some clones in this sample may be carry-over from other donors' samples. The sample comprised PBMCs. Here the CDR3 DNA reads TGCAGTGCAACAGCGGGAGGGGGCAATCAGCCCCAGCATTTT. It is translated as CSATAGGGNQPQHF.